This TCR beta chain was obtained from a study of identical twins. CDR3 size: 14 residues. Germline assignment: CDR1 SGHTS and CDR2 YDEGEE. V shed 1 base and J shed 6 bases, with 10 bases lying between them. TCRdb called the 5' RACE reads again in MiXCR, with one record for every CDR3 protein. The repertoire holds hundreds of thousands of distinct CDR3 sequences, with 15% to 20% as singletons. These same records also appear under a second study, on T cells expressing NK-cell markers.

The TCR was taken from a young woman in good health. The V gene is TRBV5-8, the J gene TRBJ2-2; D possibly uses TRBD1 or TRBD2 (5 bases each). The sequenced sample consisted of PBMCs. CDR3 region: CASSLPGTPGELFF. CDR3 nucleotide sequence: TGTGCCAGCAGCTTGCCAGGGACCCCCGGGGAGCTGTTTTTT. The full variable domain, its missing parts supplied by reference TRBV5-8 and TRBJ2-2, is EAGVTQSPTHLIKTRGQQATLRCSPISGHTSVYWYQQALGLGLQFLLWYDEGEERNRGNFPPRFSGRQFPNYSSELNVNALELEDSALYLCASSLPGTPGELFFGEGSRLTVL.